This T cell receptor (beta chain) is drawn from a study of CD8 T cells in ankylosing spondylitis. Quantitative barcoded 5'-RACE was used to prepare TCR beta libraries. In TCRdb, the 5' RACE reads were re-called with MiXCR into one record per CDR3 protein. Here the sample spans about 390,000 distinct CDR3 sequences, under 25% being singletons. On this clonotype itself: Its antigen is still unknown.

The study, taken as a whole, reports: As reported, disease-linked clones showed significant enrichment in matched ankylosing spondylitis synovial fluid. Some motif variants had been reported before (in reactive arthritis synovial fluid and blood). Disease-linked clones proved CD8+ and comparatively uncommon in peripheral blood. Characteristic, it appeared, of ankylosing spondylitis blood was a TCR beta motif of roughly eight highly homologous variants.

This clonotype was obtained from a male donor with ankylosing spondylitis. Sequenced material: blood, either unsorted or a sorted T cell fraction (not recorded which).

CDR3 residues: CASSQQGLSTDTQYF. CDR3 bases: TGTGCCAGCAGCCAACAGGGGCTCAGCACAGATACGCAGTATTTT. V is TRBV14 and J is TRBJ2-3, with D perhaps TRBD1 (6 bases). The CDR3 runs 15 residues. CDR1 and CDR2 from the germline V gene are SGHDN and FVKESK. Trimming took off 2 bases at V and 0 bases at J, with 9 bases between the two ends.